What follows is one T cell receptor beta chain and its context. Researchers ran the PCR with 60 Vbeta and 13 Jbeta primers. Repertoires were generated with immunoSEQ multiplex PCR, while TCRdb's copy carries only in-frame clones and drops some. The table lists 130,000 to 150,000 clones, about 80% of them singletons. The data belong to a study of cytomegalovirus exposure and HLA in healthy donors. The receptor was isolated from a man aged 25 to 40 in good health and CMV-seronegative. Sequencing used PBMCs.

CDR3 coding DNA: TGTGCCAGCAGTTATCTGGCAGGGTATCACGAGCAGTACTTC. Its protein product is CASSYLAGYHEQYF. V gene TRBV6-5 combines with J gene TRBJ2-7; D possibly corresponds to TRBD1 (5 bases). The CDR3 runs 14 residues. V lost 3 bases to trimming and J lost 5 bases, with 14 bases between them. Germline assignment: CDR1 MNHEY and CDR2 SVGAGI.